Below, 32 T cell receptor beta chains from the same sample are listed, as sequenced in a study of T cell repertoires in cytomegalovirus infection (dated by TCRdb to between 2019 and 2020). Sequencing relied on an Illumina HiSeq 1500. The raw public reads went through TCRdb reprocessing: fastp at Q25, MiXCR clone calling, in-frame beta chains kept. Duplicate CDR3 protein sequences are folded into a single record with the most common DNA and genes. The sample profile shows 290,000 or so distinct CDR3 sequences; around 9.1% of them were found once. The ten largest clones add up to more than 2.5% of the sample. The sample comprised PBMCs. The receptor source for this set is a human donor in good health (CMV status not recorded). Some clones in this sample may be carry-over from other donors' samples.

This clonotype was detected ten times or more. The chain combines TRBV14 with TRBJ1-2; no firm D call. Germline values: CDR1 SGHDN, CDR2 FVKESK. CDR3 length: 15 residues. V was trimmed by 3 bases and J by 4 bases, leaving 15 bases between them. The CDR3: CASSHEGGFSYGYTF. CDR3 DNA sequence: TGTGCCAGCAGCCATGAGGGCGGCTTCTCCTATGGCTACACCTTC.

This clonotype was found many times. The chain has TRBV7-9 and TRBJ1-4, with D hard to call. V lost 6 bases and J lost 7, with 12 bases in between. The CDR3 sequence is 13 residues long. Germline loops: CDR1 SEHNR, CDR2 FQNEAQ (reference sequence). For the CDR3, the DNA is TGTGCCAGCAGTCCAGGAGAAGGTGAAAAACTGTTTTTT. This sequence encodes CASSPGEGEKLFF.

The table lists this clonotype with many counts. The chain links TRBV7-3 to TRBJ2-3; D remains unclear. The germline gives CDR1 SGHTA, CDR2 FQGTGA. The CDR3 is made up of 15 amino acids. Between the trimmed V and J ends, which lost 2 bases and 0 bases, there was a span of 9 bases. The CDR3 nucleotides are TGTGCCAGCAGCTTAGTGCACCTCAGCACAGATACGCAGTATTTT. Translation gives CASSLVHLSTDTQYF.

This clonotype came up a few times. The V call is TRBV7-2, the J call TRBJ1-1, with a tentative D call TRBD1 (5 bases). Germline CDR1 SGHTA, CDR2 FQGNSA. Trimming cost V 1 base and J 1 base, with 13 bases left between them. The CDR3 length is 16 residues. The CDR3 sequence: CASSLDSRGSNTEAFF. DNA for the CDR3: TGTGCCAGCAGCTTAGATTCTAGGGGCTCGAACACTGAAGCTTTCTTT.

J is TRBJ2-1 and V is TRBV6-2 or TRBV6-3, with TRBD2 matching 10 bases. J lost 3 bases, V lost 8 bases, and 4 bases had no gene match. The CDR3 is made up of 14 amino acids. CDR1 MNHEY and CDR2 SVGEGT come from the germline V gene. CDR3 residues: CASQGLAVYNEQFF. CDR3 sequence (DNA): TGTGCCAGCCAAGGACTAGCGGTCTACAATGAGCAGTTCTTC.

This clonotype was counted ten times or more. The chain is built from TRBV6-5 and TRBJ1-2; tentatively, D is TRBD1 (5 bases). CDR1 is MNHEY, CDR2 SVGAGI, per germline. The V and J ends lost 0 bases and 4 bases respectively, with 9 bases between them. The CDR3 loop spans 14 amino acids. As DNA, the CDR3 is TGTGCCAGCAGTTACTCACAGGTGGCCTATGGCTACACCTTC. Encoded protein: CASSYSQVAYGYTF.

Many counts were recorded for this clonotype. V and J are TRBV7-2 and TRBJ1-5, with TRBD1 identical over 10 bases. The V segment lost 0 bases and the J segment 7 bases; nucleotides outside the gene matches: 6. The CDR3 totals 16 residues. Germline CDR1 reads SGHTA; CDR2 reads FQGNSA. This CDR3 is CASSLAGQGMGQPQHF. DNA of the CDR3: TGTGCCAGCAGCTTAGCGGGACAGGGGATGGGACAGCCCCAGCATTTT.

This clonotype was seen more than once but under ten times. The chain links TRBV28 to TRBJ2-5; D tentatively reads TRBD1 or TRBD2 (5 bases each). The CDR3 sequence is 13 residues long. V shed 11 bases and J shed 4 bases, with 17 bases lying between them. CDR1 is MDHEN and CDR2 is SYDVKM in the germline V gene. CDR3 in amino acids: CAAERGFGETQYF. CDR3 DNA: TGTGCCGCGGAGAGGGGTTTTGGAGAGACCCAGTACTTC.

In this sample, this clonotype turned up many times. The V and J genes are TRBV6-5 and TRBJ1-2, with D possibly TRBD1 on 5 matching bases. V lost 2 bases and J lost 2, with 12 bases in between. CDR1 is MNHEY, CDR2 SVGAGI, per germline. There are 15 residues in the CDR3. CDR3 coding DNA: TGTGCCAGCAGTTACAGGGGTGATCACAACTATGGCTACACCTTC. Protein product: CASSYRGDHNYGYTF.

This clonotype appeared many times. The V gene is TRBV20-1, the J gene TRBJ2-1; 12 bases agree with TRBD2. The CDR3 loop spans 15 amino acids. The J segment lost 3 bases and the V segment lost 5 bases, leaving 5 bases of the junction unmatched. Germline-derived CDR1 and CDR2 are DFQATT and SNEGSKA (reference sequence). This CDR3 reads CSAYRTSGDYNEQFF. The CDR3 DNA sequence: TGCAGTGCTTACAGGACTAGCGGGGACTACAATGAGCAGTTCTTC.

This clonotype occurred many times. This chain links TRBV12-3 or TRBV12-4 with TRBJ1-3, with D tentatively TRBD1 (6 bases). Trimming pared 6 bases from V and 0 bases from J, leaving 12 bases between. CDR3 length: 15 residues. CDR3 in DNA: TGTGCCAGCAGGCTAACAGGGCTCTCTGGAAACACCATATATTTT. It is translated as CASRLTGLSGNTIYF.

This clonotype was seen at least ten times. The V gene is TRBV7-2, the J gene TRBJ1-4; 9 bases are shared with TRBD1. Per germline, CDR1 SGHTA and CDR2 FQGNSA. The CDR3 loop spans 15 amino acids. J lost 8 bases, V lost 5 bases, and 9 bases had no gene match. The CDR3 region is CASSPWGQGSEKLFF. The CDR3 coding sequence is TGTGCCAGCAGCCCCTGGGGACAGGGTAGCGAAAAACTGTTTTTT.

The chain couples TRBV12-5 to TRBJ2-1, with D possibly matching TRBD2 (6 bases). The germline V gene encodes CDR1 LGHNT and CDR2 FRNRAP. The CDR3 totals 19 residues. V dropped 0 bases and J dropped 6 bases, with 24 bases sitting between them. This chain's CDR3 is CASGLVIAYIGGPSNEQFF. The CDR3 DNA is TGTGCTAGTGGTTTGGTCATCGCTTATATCGGGGGACCCAGCAATGAGCAGTTCTTC.

This clonotype showed up many times. Here the CDR3 DNA reads TGTGCCAGCAGTCCCCGGACTAGCGGGGCACAAGAGACCCAGTACTTC. This sequence encodes CASSPRTSGAQETQYF. J is TRBJ2-5 and V is TRBV28, with 12 bases that match TRBD2. The CDR3 length is 16 residues. Unmatched junction bases numbered 6, after V lost 5 bases and J lost 2 bases. Germline CDR1 and CDR2: MDHEN and SYDVKM. Using reference TRBV28 and TRBJ2-5 for the parts outside the CDR3, the full variable domain is DVKVTQSSRYLVKRTGEKVFLECVQDMDHENMFWYRQDPGLGLRLIYFSYDVKMKEKGDIPEGYSVSREKKERFSLILESASTNQTSMYLCASSPRTSGAQETQYFGPGTRLLVL.

This clonotype was seen many times. The chain employs TRBV28 and TRBJ2-3; possibly TRBD1 for D (5 bases). The CDR3 covers 15 residues. The ends were cut back, 0 bases at V and 4 bases at J, with 11 bases in the middle. Looked up from germline, CDR1 is MDHEN and CDR2 is SYDVKM. The CDR3 bases are TGTGCCAGCAGTTTATGGGGGCTACCGGCAGATACGCAGTATTTT. This encodes CASSLWGLPADTQYF.

This clonotype was detected many times. The rearrangement joins TRBV6-5 to TRBJ2-4, with TRBD1 identical over 7 bases. The V segment lost 6 bases and the J segment 2 bases; nucleotides outside the gene matches: 7. The CDR3 length is 15 residues. Germline CDR1 and CDR2: MNHEY and SVGAGI. This chain's CDR3 is CASRMTGRTKNIQYF. In DNA form, the CDR3 reads TGTGCCAGCAGGATGACAGGGAGAACCAAAAACATTCAGTACTTC.

This clonotype occurred many times. This rearrangement joins TRBV4-3 to TRBJ1-5; D is unresolved. The V end was cut by 0 bases, the J end by 4 bases, with 10 bases between. The CDR3 has 15 amino acids. Germline V lookup: CDR1 LGHNA, CDR2 YSLEER. In DNA, the CDR3 is TGCGCCAGCAGCCAAGAAGTTGGCAGAAATCAGCCCCAGCATTTT. Amino acid sequence: CASSQEVGRNQPQHF.

This clonotype was seen ten or more times. The V call is TRBV7-8, the J call TRBJ2-1; D possibly corresponds to TRBD1 (6 bases). This CDR3 contains 12 residues. The germline gives CDR1 SGHVS, CDR2 FQNEAQ. V was shortened by 3 bases and J by 9 bases, with 9 bases between the two germline ends. The CDR3 region is CASSLGAFEQFF. The CDR3 DNA sequence: TGTGCCAGCAGCTTGGGGGCCTTTGAGCAGTTCTTC.

Only a few counts were recorded for this clonotype. V and J are TRBV20-1 and TRBJ2-7; D might be TRBD1 (6 bases). CDR1 and CDR2 from the germline V gene are DFQATT and SNEGSKA (reference sequence). The CDR3 consists of 12 residues. V was cut by 5 bases and J by 2 bases, with 10 bases left in between. The CDR3 bases are TGCAGTGCTCTGGGGGCAACCTACGAGCAGTACGTC. It yields the protein CSALGATYEQYV.

As for this clonotype: With a much larger clone just one base away, this may be a read error. The rearrangement uses TRBV6-2 or TRBV6-3 and TRBJ2-7; no firm D call. V lost 5 bases to trimming and J lost 0 bases, with 14 bases between them. The CDR3 loop spans 15 amino acids. Germline V CDR1 and CDR2: MNHEY, SVGEGT. The CDR3 sequence: CASSSRVSLSYEQYV. The CDR3 bases are TGTGCCAGCAGTAGCCGGGTCAGCCTCTCCTACGAGCAGTACGTC.

This clonotype was seen many times. J is TRBJ1-2 and V is TRBV7-2, with 10 bases fitting TRBD1. Trimming removed 5 bases from V and 8 bases from J; junction bases left unmatched: 5. The germline CDR1 and CDR2 sequences are SGHTA and FQGNSA. This CDR3 region has 13 residues. DNA for the CDR3: TGTGCCAGCAGCCCAGACAGGGGGCTAGGCTACACCTTC. This translates into CASSPDRGLGYTF.

This clonotype was observed at least ten times. V gene TRBV29-1 combines with J gene TRBJ2-1; D unresolved. The CDR3 covers 13 residues. The ends were cut back, 3 bases at V and 2 bases at J, with 8 bases in the middle. Germline CDR1 is SQVTM and CDR2 is ANQGSEA. CDR3 coding DNA: TGCAGCGTTGATGGGCTAGCCTACAATGAGCAGTTCTTC. Translated, it gives CSVDGLAYNEQFF.

This clonotype was counted many times. This rearrangement joins TRBV7-9 to TRBJ2-2; D perhaps matches TRBD2 (6 bases). Germline CDR1 and CDR2: SEHNR and FQNEAQ (reference sequence). This CDR3 comprises 17 residues. Trimming cost V 1 base and J 1 base, with 13 bases left between them. The CDR3 sequence is CASSLGYGDLNTGELFF. The CDR3, as DNA: TGTGCCAGCAGCTTAGGTTACGGGGACTTGAACACCGGGGAGCTGTTTTTT. Based on the CDR3 plus reference TRBV7-9 and TRBJ2-2, the full variable domain is DTGVSQNPRHKITKRGQNVTFRCDPISEHNRLYWYRQTLGQGPEFLTYFQNEAQLEKSRLLSDRFSAERPKGSFSTLEIQRTEQGDSAMYLCASSLGYGDLNTGELFFGEGSRLTVL.

This clonotype was counted many times. The V call is TRBV6-2 or TRBV6-3, the J call TRBJ1-5; D gene unclear. CDR1 is MNHEY, CDR2 SVGEGT, per germline. The CDR3 loop spans 13 amino acids. The V and J ends lost 7 bases and 4 bases respectively, with 11 bases between them. The CDR3 reads CASMVAKNQPQHF. Here the CDR3 DNA reads TGTGCCAGCATGGTAGCAAAAAATCAGCCCCAGCATTTT.

This chain connects TRBV20-1 to TRBJ1-6, with a weak D call TRBD1 (5 bases). V gave up 5 bases and J gave up 6 bases, with 11 bases separating them. Germline V gene data show CDR1 as DFQATT and CDR2 as SNEGSKA (reference sequence). This CDR3 has 13 residues. CDR3 nucleotides: TGCAGTGCTGGGGCGGGGGTTAATTCACCCCTCCACTTT. As protein: CSAGAGVNSPLHF.

This clonotype was detected ten times or more. The chain joins TRBV7-2 to TRBJ1-5, with TRBD1 matching over 9 bases. CDR3 length equals 16 residues. Germline CDR1 is SGHTA and CDR2 is FQGNSA. Trimming at V came to 6 bases and at J to 2 bases, leaving 8 bases not matched to a gene. CDR3 DNA sequence: TGTGCCAGCAGTTGGGACAGGGCTGGTCGCAATCAGCCCCAGCATTTT. Its translation is CASSWDRAGRNQPQHF.

This clonotype was counted ten times or more. The chain couples TRBV29-1 to TRBJ2-3, with a weak D call TRBD2 (5 bases). Trimming took 4 bases from V and 2 from J, leaving 10 bases between them. Germline CDR1 and CDR2: SQVTM and ANQGSEA. This CDR3 comprises 13 residues. For the CDR3, the DNA is TGCAGCGTTGGCCAGCGGTACACAGATACGCAGTATTTT. It translates to CSVGQRYTDTQYF.

This clonotype was seen only a few times. The chain combines TRBV5-6 with TRBJ2-5; 10 bases fit TRBD2. V lost 0 bases to trimming and J lost 4 bases; unmatched junction nucleotides: 3. Germline assignment: CDR1 SGHDT and CDR2 YYEEEE. The CDR3 loop spans 15 amino acids. CDR3 coding DNA: TGTGCCAGCAGCTTGGGAGCGGGGGGGCGAGAGACCCAGTACTTC. The encoded protein is CASSLGAGGRETQYF.

This clonotype was observed many times. V gene TRBV19 combines with J gene TRBJ2-1; D is undetermined. This CDR3 spans 15 amino acids. The V end was cut by 0 bases, the J end by 1 base, with 7 bases between. CDR1 is LNHDA and CDR2 is SQIVND in the germline V gene (reference sequence). The CDR3 DNA is TGTGCCAGTAGTATAGATATTGGATCCTACAATGAGCAGTTCTTC. The encoded protein is CASSIDIGSYNEQFF. Based on the CDR3 plus reference TRBV19 and TRBJ2-1, the full variable domain is DGGITQSPKYLFRKEGQNVTLSCEQNLNHDAMYWYRQDPGQGLRLIYYSQIVNDFQKGDIAEGYSVSREKKESFPLTVTSAQKNPTAFYLCASSIDIGSYNEQFFGPGTRLTVL.

The V call is TRBV28, the J call TRBJ1-2; 9 bases are a match to TRBD1. CDR3 length: 16 amino acids. Germline V gives CDR1 MDHEN, CDR2 SYDVKM. J gave up 3 bases and V 2 bases, and 7 bases lay outside the gene matches. CDR3 bases: TGTGCCAGCAGTTTACCCGGGACAGGGTCAGACTATGGCTACACCTTC. Its protein is CASSLPGTGSDYGYTF.

This clonotype was seen only once. The chain recombines TRBV12-3 or TRBV12-4 with TRBJ1-1; 11 bases match TRBD1. Trimming cost V 1 base and J 5 bases; bases outside gene matches: 6. There are 16 residues in the CDR3. CDR3 amino acids: CASSLGTGGGRTEAFF. The CDR3 DNA follows: TGTGCCAGCAGTTTAGGGACAGGGGGCGGAAGGACTGAAGCTTTCTTT.

This clonotype was counted ten times or more. The J gene is TRBJ2-7, the V gene TRBV6-5; 7 bases agree with TRBD1. CDR1 and CDR2 (germline): MNHEY, SVGAGI. CDR3 length: 14 residues. V was pared by 5 bases and J by 6 bases, with 10 bases of the junction left unmatched. In DNA, the CDR3 is TGTGCCAGCAGTCATCGACAGGGCTCGGGCGAGCAGTACGTC. Protein sequence: CASSHRQGSGEQYV.